The text below deals with one TCR beta chain. Method: immunoSEQ multiplex PCR; TCRdb's copy keeps in-frame clones and lacks some. The table shows 340,000 or so clones, with roughly 93% occurring only once. This sample is drawn from a study of brain T cells in children with intractable seizures. The sample's time point: blood from clinic visit 5 months post-surgery; TSC patient then seizure free. Before surgery, patients took at least one anti-epileptic drug. Trimming pared 2 bases from V and 4 bases from J, leaving 12 bases between. This CDR3 is 14 amino acids long. Germline V gene lookup returns CDR1 SEHNR and CDR2 FQNEAQ (reference sequence).

The TCR comes from a boy in the first two years of life with tuberous sclerosis and intractable seizures. Sequences were derived from peripheral blood, sampled roughly 5 months after surgery. J is TRBJ2-7 and V is TRBV7-9; D is possibly TRBD1 (6 bases). This CDR3 is CASSLTGQIYEQYF. CDR3 in DNA: TGTGCCAGCAGCTTAACAGGGCAGATATACGAGCAGTACTTC. The full variable domain, its missing parts supplied by reference TRBV7-9 and TRBJ2-7, is DTGVSQNPRHKITKRGQNVTFRCDPISEHNRLYWYRQTLGQGPEFLTYFQNEAQLEKSRLLSDRFSAERPKGSFSTLEIQRTEQGDSAMYLCASSLTGQIYEQYFGPGTRLTVT.